Here is one T cell receptor (beta chain) with its context. V was clipped by 5 bases and J by 6 bases, with 7 bases between them. This CDR3 contains 11 residues. Germline loops: CDR1 SEHNR, CDR2 FQNEAQ (reference sequence). Researchers sorted participants into cohorts using their self-reported clinical history. This entry comes from a study of blood T cell repertoires in COVID-19. Study-wide context: Collection of acute and convalescent COVID-19 samples took place in the United States, Italy and Spain. T cells, B-cell-depleted T cells, or PBMCs provided the cDNA or gDNA that served as material.

In the authors' methods: Reference gene primer amplification gave nucleated cell count estimates. The assay was immunoSEQ multiplex PCR, and TCRdb's table has in-frame clones only and misses some. That table supplies the V and J calls and clone size; D and trimming were determined from the DNA. The sample has about 430,000 clones; 85% to 90% are singletons. This chain links TRBV7-9 with TRBJ1-2; unclear D gene. Sequenced input: PBMCs or T cells enriched from blood (not recorded which). This receptor was identified in a woman aged 30 to 39 with acute COVID-19. Here the CDR3 reads CASSPRDGYTF. The CDR3 nucleotides read TGTGCCAGCAGCCCGCGGGATGGCTACACCTTC.